This T cell receptor beta chain was observed in a study of T-cell reconstitution after alpha-beta-depleted transplantation in children. Study-level findings and limits: Surviving recipient T cells and thymic progenitors accounted for the high day-60 TCRbeta diversity observed in some patients. About two months after transplant, alpha-beta T cells reportedly came from several hundred expanded graft clones.

CDR1 and CDR2 from the germline V gene are MNHEY and SMNVEV (reference sequence). There are 17 residues in the CDR3. J was trimmed by 4 bases and V by 5 bases; bases with no gene match: 15. TCRbeta library preparation incorporated unique molecular identifiers. One entry per CDR3 protein results from TCRdb running MiXCR on the PCR reads. The data hold roughly 120,000 distinct CDR3 sequences, with roughly 23% observed a single time. Worth noting for this clonotype: Its antigen is undetermined.

The sequence derives from a male patient aged 2-15 years who had a stem cell transplant for chronic granulomatous disease, so the T cells may come from the graft donor. The chain links TRBV27 to TRBJ1-1, with 8 bases aligning to TRBD1. The sequencing here drew on PBMCs, mostly from graft donor cells, taken 180 days after TCRalphabeta/CD19-depleted stem cell transplant. The CDR3 DNA follows: TGTGCCAGCAGTCTGTCAACCTTGGACAGGGAATCCACTGAAGCTTTCTTT. Its translation: CASSLSTLDRESTEAFF.